The TCR beta chain described here comes from a study of OX40 agonist ivuxolimab in advanced cancers. This clone is medium-sized by share. What it binds is unknown. General observations from the study: Researchers did not establish what antigens the expanded peripheral T cells target. Clones of CD4+ and CD8+ blood T cells grew by week 6 at doses of 0.1 to 3.0 mg/kg.

Only in-frame clones appear in the TCRdb table, and some are missing; sequencing was by immunoSEQ multiplex PCR. The sample includes more than 35,000 clones, about 88% of them seen just once. Germline V gives CDR1 LNHDA, CDR2 SQIVND (reference sequence). The CDR3 totals 13 residues. The V and J ends lost 6 bases and 5 bases, in that order; junction bases with no gene match: 6. This sequence originates from an adult with an advanced solid tumor such as melanoma, head and neck, liver or kidney cancer. This sequence joins TRBV19 and TRBJ1-2, with 7 bases lining up with TRBD1. This specimen consisted of CD4+ or CD8+ T cells sorted from blood, obtained in a trial of the OX40 agonist ivuxolimab. This CDR3 reads CASRRGDRYGYTF. DNA of the CDR3: TGTGCCAGTAGACGGGGGGACAGATATGGCTACACCTTC.